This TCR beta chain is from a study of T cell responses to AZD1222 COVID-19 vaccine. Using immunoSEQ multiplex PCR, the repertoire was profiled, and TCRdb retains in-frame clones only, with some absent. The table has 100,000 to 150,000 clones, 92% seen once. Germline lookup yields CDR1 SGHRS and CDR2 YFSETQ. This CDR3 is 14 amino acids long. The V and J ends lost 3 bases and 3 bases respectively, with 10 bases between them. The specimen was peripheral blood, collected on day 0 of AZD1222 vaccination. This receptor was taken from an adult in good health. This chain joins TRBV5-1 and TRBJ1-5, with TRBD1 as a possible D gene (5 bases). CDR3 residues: CASSSGGFNQPQHF. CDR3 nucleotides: TGCGCCAGCAGCTCTGGGGGGTTCAATCAGCCCCAGCATTTT.